The 7 T cell receptor beta chains presented below share a single source sample, sequenced in a study of early stage breast cancer tumors. Sequenced by immunoSEQ multiplex PCR; TCRdb stores in-frame clones only, minus some. The top ten hold about 3.4% of the sample, which has about 63,000 clones, over 65% seen once. The sequenced sample consisted of blood. Every receptor here comes from a person aged 25 to 39 with breast cancer.

This clone has only a few counts. The gene calls are TRBV19 and TRBJ2-7; 8 nucleotides line up with TRBD1. The CDR3 totals 15 residues. Germline trimming cut 5 bases from V and 2 bases from J; bases unmatched to any gene: 8. The V gene's germline CDR1 is LNHDA and CDR2 SQIVND (reference sequence). CDR3 bases: TGTGCCAGTAGTCCCGGACAGGGTCAAGCCTACGAGCAGTACTTC. Translation gives CASSPGQGQAYEQYF.

By share, this clone ranks as medium-sized. The chain recombines TRBV6-5 with TRBJ1-4; no clear D. V lost 2 bases to trimming and J lost 3 bases, with 7 bases between them. Looked up from germline, CDR1 is MNHEY and CDR2 is SVGAGI. The CDR3 has 14 amino acids. As DNA, the CDR3 is TGTGCCAGCAGTTACAGGGAGCCTAATGAAAAACTGTTTTTT. This translates into CASSYREPNEKLFF.

This chain joins TRBV2 and TRBJ1-5; 8 bases map to TRBD1. The germline CDR1 and CDR2 sequences are SNHLY and FYNNEI. Losses at the gene ends were 4 bases for V and 1 base for J; bases not matched to a gene: 3. The CDR3 loop spans 15 amino acids. The CDR3 reads CASSAYRGSNQPQHF. The CDR3 nucleotides read TGTGCCAGCAGTGCCTACAGGGGGAGCAATCAGCCCCAGCATTTT.

J is TRBJ2-7 and V is TRBV5-1, with 9 bases lining up with TRBD2. V trimming: 9 bases; J trimming: 1 base; junction bases outside the gene matches: 5. The CDR3 consists of 13 residues. Germline values: CDR1 SGHRS, CDR2 YFSETQ. The CDR3 reads CATSTSGSYEQYF. The CDR3 coding sequence is TGCGCCACCTCGACTAGCGGATCCTACGAGCAGTACTTC.

The V gene is TRBV30, the J gene TRBJ1-3; D is unresolved. V was pared by 4 bases and J by 4 bases, with 8 bases between. There are 12 residues in the CDR3. Germline values: CDR1 GTSNPN, CDR2 SVGIG (reference sequence). The CDR3 DNA is TGTGCCTGGATCCTGTGGGGAAACACCATATATTTT. Translated, it gives CAWILWGNTIYF.

This rearrangement joins TRBV6-5 to TRBJ2-2, with 9 bases lining up with TRBD1. The V and J ends lost 7 bases and 4 bases, in that order; junction bases with no gene match: 7. The CDR3 has 15 amino acids. The germline V gene has CDR1 MNHEY and CDR2 SVGAGI. The CDR3 is CASTLQGAGTGELFF. CDR3 coding DNA: TGTGCCAGCACCCTACAGGGGGCCGGCACCGGGGAGCTGTTTTTT.

The V call is TRBV6-5, the J call TRBJ1-2; D unresolved. Trimming left V 0 bases short and J 0 bases short, with 5 bases between. CDR1 and CDR2 (germline): MNHEY, SVGAGI. There are 14 residues in the CDR3. The DNA for the CDR3 is TGTGCCAGCAGTTACTCGACCCCTAACTATGGCTACACCTTC. Encoded protein: CASSYSTPNYGYTF.